This TCR beta chain was recorded in a study of blood T cell repertoires in COVID-19. This CDR3 region has 13 residues. CDR1 and CDR2 from the germline V gene are GTSNPN and SVGIG (reference sequence). V was trimmed by 1 base and J by 1 base, leaving 7 bases between them. Measured with immunoSEQ multiplex PCR; TCRdb has only the in-frame clones, and not every one. The table includes some 57,000 clones, more than 90% detected once. Sequenced: peripheral blood. This sequence was found in a man aged 50-60 years with active COVID-19. The chain is built from TRBV30 and TRBJ1-1, with D uncertain. The CDR3 loop is CAWSGGRNTEAFF. CDR3 bases: TGTGCCTGGAGTGGTGGTAGGAACACTGAAGCTTTCTTT.